This passage covers 28 T cell receptor beta chains from one sample sequenced in a study of cytotoxic CD8 clonotypes in ibrutinib-treated CLL. TCRdb's table, derived via immunoSEQ multiplex PCR, lists solely in-frame clones and lacks some. The sample has 150,000 or so clones, 79% seen once. Specimen: PBMCs, collected after 12 months of ibrutinib treatment. These receptors originate from a human donor with chronic lymphocytic leukemia.

V usage is TRBV28 and J usage is TRBJ2-3, with 11 nucleotides matching TRBD2. CDR3 length: 22 residues. Germline lookup yields CDR1 MDHEN and CDR2 SYDVKM. V shed 2 bases and J 0 bases; nucleotides not matched to a gene: 19. Here the CDR3 reads CASSLPPLGSSGRGTSTDTQYF. The CDR3 DNA reads TGTGCCAGCAGTTTACCCCCCCTAGGGAGTAGCGGGAGGGGAACTAGCACAGATACGCAGTATTTT.

CDR3 sequence (DNA): TGTGCCAGCAGCGTAGGTGTTAGCGGGAGGGCCCACGAGCAGTACTTC. Translation gives CASSVGVSGRAHEQYF. The chain is built from TRBV9 and TRBJ2-7, with 11 positions matching TRBD2. The ends lost 0 bases at V and 5 bases at J; junction bases unmatched: 7. CDR3 length: 16 amino acids. The V gene's germline CDR1 is SGDLS and CDR2 YYNGEE. The full variable domain, in which reference TRBV9 and TRBJ2-7 provide the parts outside the CDR3, is DSGVTQTPKHLITATGQRVTLRCSPRSGDLSVYWYQQSLDQGLQFLIQYYNGEERAKGNILERFSAQQFPDLHSELNLSSLELGDSALYFCASSVGVSGRAHEQYFGPGTRLTVT.

The chain joins TRBV7-3 to TRBJ2-1; 7 bases match TRBD2. The V and J ends lost 3 bases and 9 bases, in that order; junction bases with no gene match: 11. The CDR3 has 15 amino acids. CDR1 SGHTA and CDR2 FQGTGA come from the germline V gene. This chain's CDR3 is CASSFQGGRLGEQFF. CDR3 nucleotides: TGTGCCAGCAGCTTCCAAGGCGGGAGATTAGGTGAGCAGTTCTTC.

The CDR3 nucleotides are TGTGCCAGCAGCCCAGGGACTAGCGGGAGGCCGGGATTGTATGAGCAGTTCTTC. Its protein is CASSPGTSGRPGLYEQFF. V gene TRBV5-6 combines with J gene TRBJ2-1; 15 bases agree with TRBD2. The germline V gene encodes CDR1 SGHDT and CDR2 YYEEEE. The CDR3 loop spans 18 amino acids. With V trimmed by 4 bases and J by 8 bases, 13 bases remained unmatched.

The chain carries TRBV4-3 and TRBJ2-7, with 11 bases that match TRBD2. The germline CDR1 and CDR2 sequences are LGHNA and YSLEER. V lost 2 bases and J lost 4; bases outside the gene matches: 4. The CDR3 totals 15 residues. The CDR3 loop reads CASSQLAGGVYEQYF. The DNA for the CDR3 is TGCGCCAGCAGCCAACTAGCGGGAGGAGTATACGAGCAGTACTTC.

J is TRBJ2-1 and V is TRBV11-2; 7 bases are a match to TRBD2. The trim removed 1 base at V and 4 bases at J, leaving 4 bases unmatched. The CDR3 contains 15 residues. Germline V CDR1 and CDR2: SGHAT, FQNNGV. CDR3 loop: CASSLASGLYNEQFF. CDR3 sequence (DNA): TGTGCCAGCAGCTTAGCTAGCGGACTTTACAATGAGCAGTTCTTC.

Only one count was recorded for this clone. The rearrangement uses TRBV11-2 and TRBJ2-1; tentative D call: TRBD2 (6 bases). Trimming pared 1 base from V and 2 bases from J, leaving 12 bases between. Germline V gene lookup returns CDR1 SGHAT and CDR2 FQNNGV. The CDR3 consists of 16 residues. The CDR3 spells CASSLAAAGPYNEQFF. CDR3 sequence (DNA): TGTGCCAGCAGCTTAGCGGCGGCGGGACCCTACAATGAGCAGTTCTTC.

The chain is built from TRBV4-3 and TRBJ1-2, with D perhaps TRBD1 (6 bases). The germline CDR1 and CDR2 sequences are LGHNA and YSLEER. Trimming took off 1 base at V and 2 bases at J, with 11 bases between the two ends. The CDR3 covers 15 residues. This CDR3 is CASSQGGQANYGYTF. Written as DNA, the CDR3 is TGCGCCAGCAGCCAAGGGGGACAAGCAAACTATGGCTACACCTTC.

The V and J genes are TRBV12-5 and TRBJ1-1; 9 bases line up with TRBD1. The CDR3 sequence is 16 residues long. From germline, CDR1 is LGHNT and CDR2 FRNRAP. J was trimmed by 5 bases and V by 0 bases; bases with no gene match: 7. Written as DNA, the CDR3 is TGTGCTAGTGGTTTGGTACTCGGGACAGGGTTAACTGAAGCTTTCTTT. Amino acids: CASGLVLGTGLTEAFF.

This clone was seen just once. The V call is TRBV6-4, the J call TRBJ1-5; 9 bases are a match to TRBD1. J lost 7 bases, V lost 1 base, and 20 bases had no gene match. The germline V gene encodes CDR1 MRHNA and CDR2 SNTAGT. This CDR3 is 20 amino acids long. CDR3 loop: CASSDFPPRTGVLSDQPQHF. CDR3 bases: TGTGCCAGCAGTGACTTCCCCCCCCGGACAGGGGTTCTTTCGGACCAGCCCCAGCATTTT.

The chain uses TRBV27 and TRBJ2-1; 10 bases fit TRBD2. Trimming cost V 4 bases and J 0 bases; bases outside gene matches: 6. Per the germline V gene, CDR1 is MNHEY and CDR2 is SMNVEV (reference sequence). CDR3 length: 17 amino acids. CDR3 sequence reads: CASSSLAGALSYNEQFF. The CDR3 DNA sequence: TGTGCCAGCAGTTCGCTAGCGGGAGCGCTCTCCTACAATGAGCAGTTCTTC.

The chain has TRBV4-3 and TRBJ2-7; TRBD1 or TRBD2 may be the D gene (5 bases each). CDR1 is LGHNA, CDR2 YSLEER, per germline. This CDR3 region has 16 residues. Trimming took off 0 bases at V and 7 bases at J, with 19 bases between the two ends. CDR3 in DNA: TGCGCCAGCAGCCAAGATCTAGGGACCCCTGTGGGAGAGCAGTACTTC. This encodes CASSQDLGTPVGEQYF.

This CDR3 is CASSSLAGGLNEQFF. CDR3 bases: TGTGCCAGCAGTTCTCTAGCGGGAGGTCTTAATGAGCAGTTCTTC. The chain carries TRBV28 and TRBJ2-1; 11 nucleotides align to TRBD2. Germline assignment: CDR1 MDHEN and CDR2 SYDVKM. V lost 4 bases to trimming and J lost 7 bases; unmatched junction nucleotides: 6. The CDR3 covers 15 residues.

V gene TRBV11-2 combines with J gene TRBJ2-5, with 9 positions matching TRBD2. Germline V gives CDR1 SGHAT, CDR2 FQNNGV. J was trimmed by 4 bases and V by 0 bases; bases with no gene match: 6. The CDR3 contains 16 residues. CDR3 amino acids: CASSLDLTSGPETQYF. CDR3 DNA: TGTGCCAGCAGCTTAGATCTAACTAGCGGGCCAGAGACCCAGTACTTC.

The rearrangement uses TRBV11-1 and TRBJ2-3; 10 bases agree with TRBD2. The CDR3 consists of 16 residues. Germline-derived CDR1 and CDR2 are SGHAT and FQDESV (reference sequence). V lost 7 bases and J lost 9; bases outside the gene matches: 16. The CDR3 sequence is CASTLLAGLEGGTQYF. CDR3 coding DNA: TGTGCCAGCACCCTACTAGCGGGATTAGAAGGAGGCACGCAGTATTTT.

V usage is TRBV5-1 and J usage is TRBJ1-2, with D maybe TRBD1 (5 bases). This CDR3 spans 13 amino acids. The V end was cut by 0 bases, the J end by 7 bases, with 10 bases between. Looked up from germline, CDR1 is SGHRS and CDR2 is YFSETQ. For the CDR3, the DNA is TGCGCCAGCAGCTTGGATCAGGGTGCTGGCTACACCTTC. Translating it yields CASSLDQGAGYTF.

The rearrangement links TRBV19 to TRBJ2-5; TRBD2 matches 9 bases. The germline V gene has CDR1 LNHDA and CDR2 SQIVND (reference sequence). V lost 1 base to trimming and J lost 5 bases; unmatched junction nucleotides: 5. CDR3 length: 15 residues. CDR3: CASSIGAGGLETQYF. The CDR3 DNA reads TGTGCCAGTAGTATAGGAGCGGGAGGCTTGGAGACCCAGTACTTC.

The J gene is TRBJ2-2, the V gene TRBV5-3; 13 positions match TRBD2. TRBV5-3 is filed as an ORF, its function uncertain. CDR3 length: 19 residues. With V trimmed by 4 bases and J by 0 bases, 9 bases remained unmatched. The DNA of the CDR3 is TGTGCCAGAAGCCCGGGGACTAGCGGGGAATTGGCGAACACCGGGGAGCTGTTTTTT. Translated, it gives CARSPGTSGELANTGELFF.

This chain's CDR3 is CASSSPLSGASSYEQYF. The CDR3 DNA is TGCGCCAGCAGCAGCCCACTGAGCGGGGCAAGCTCCTACGAGCAGTACTTC. The V and J genes are TRBV5-1 and TRBJ2-7; 7 positions agree with TRBD2. Germline lookup yields CDR1 SGHRS and CDR2 YFSETQ. With 4 bases clipped from V and 0 bases from J, the junction kept 13 bases outside the gene matches. The CDR3 is 17 residues long.

The J gene is TRBJ2-3, the V gene TRBV28; TRBD1 matches 8 bases. The CDR3 is made up of 13 amino acids. In germline, CDR1 is MDHEN, CDR2 SYDVKM. The V and J ends lost 5 bases and 3 bases, in that order; junction bases with no gene match: 1. The CDR3 is CASSGQGTDTQYF. The CDR3 coding sequence is TGTGCCAGCAGTGGACAGGGTACAGATACGCAGTATTTT.

This rearrangement joins TRBV5-4 to TRBJ1-2, with a possible D match to TRBD1 (5 bases). Trimming took off 3 bases at V and 0 bases at J, with 9 bases between the two ends. There are 14 residues in the CDR3. The V gene's germline CDR1 is SGHNT and CDR2 YYREEE (reference sequence). The CDR3 loop reads CASSSTETNYGYTF. DNA for the CDR3: TGTGCCAGCAGCTCGACAGAGACTAACTATGGCTACACCTTC.

A few counts support this clone. The chain employs TRBV18 and TRBJ1-3; D is ambiguous. Germline-derived CDR1 and CDR2 are KGHSH and LQKENI. This CDR3 has 15 residues. The V gene lost 3 bases and the J gene lost 0 bases, with 9 bases spanning the gap. The CDR3 here is CASSPTLASGNTIYF. As DNA, the CDR3 is TGTGCCAGCTCACCGACACTCGCCTCTGGAAACACCATATATTTT. The variable domain in full, with the rest retrieved from reference TRBV18 and TRBJ1-3, is NAGVMQNPRHLVRRRGQEARLRCSPMKGHSHVYWYRQLPEEGLKFMVYLQKENIIDESGMPKERFSAEFPKEGPSILRIQQVVRGDSAAYFCASSPTLASGNTIYFGEGSWLTVV.

V is TRBV19 and J is TRBJ2-5; tentatively, D is TRBD2 (6 bases). CDR3 length: 14 amino acids. Germline V gene sequence: CDR1 LNHDA, CDR2 SQIVND (reference sequence). V was pared by 0 bases and J by 5 bases, with 10 bases between. CDR3 sequence reads: CASSIEGGVETQYF. CDR3 nucleotides: TGTGCCAGTAGTATAGAGGGAGGTGTCGAGACCCAGTACTTC.

DNA of the CDR3: TGTGCCAGCAGTGAATCTAGCGGGGTGGCCAAAGAGACCCAGTACTTC. Translating it yields CASSESSGVAKETQYF. V usage is TRBV6-1 and J usage is TRBJ2-5, with 9 bases lining up with TRBD2. J lost 3 bases, V lost 2 bases, and 7 bases had no gene match. Per germline, CDR1 MNHNS and CDR2 SASEGT. The CDR3 sequence is 16 residues long.

The rearrangement links TRBV7-2 to TRBJ2-7; possibly TRBD2 for D (6 bases). Germline V gene sequence: CDR1 SGHTA, CDR2 FQGNSA. The ends were cut back, 4 bases at V and 1 base at J, with 8 bases in the middle. This CDR3 is built from 13 residues. The CDR3: CASSSGGSYEQYF. The DNA for the CDR3 is TGTGCCAGCAGCTCCGGGGGTTCCTACGAGCAGTACTTC.

Comment on this clone: This sample includes further DNA sequences coding for the same CDR3. The V gene is TRBV28, the J gene TRBJ2-4; a weak D match, TRBD1 (6 bases). CDR3 length: 14 amino acids. V was pared by 6 bases and J by 0 bases, with 9 bases between. Germline CDR1 MDHEN, CDR2 SYDVKM. CDR3 nucleotides: TGTGCCAGCAGGGACAGTCTAGCCAAAAACATTCAGTACTTC. Translated: CASRDSLAKNIQYF.

This chain uses TRBV2 with TRBJ2-7; TRBD1 matches 10 bases. Germline assignment: CDR1 SNHLY and CDR2 FYNNEI. CDR3 length: 15 residues. The junction had 4 bases not matched to a gene; V was cut back by 5 bases and J by 0 bases. The chain's CDR3 is CASSPDRGSSYEQYF. As DNA, the CDR3 is TGTGCCAGCAGTCCGGACAGGGGGAGCTCCTACGAGCAGTACTTC.

The chain links TRBV7-9 to TRBJ2-3; 13 bases agree with TRBD2. Germline CDR1 and CDR2: SEHNR and FQNEAQ (reference sequence). CDR3 size: 18 residues. After removal of 4 bases from V and 2 bases from J, the junction contained 9 bases not matched to a gene. CDR3 in DNA: TGTGCCAGCAGCTCCACTAGCGGGAGGGCCATATACACAGATACGCAGTATTTT. This sequence encodes CASSSTSGRAIYTDTQYF.